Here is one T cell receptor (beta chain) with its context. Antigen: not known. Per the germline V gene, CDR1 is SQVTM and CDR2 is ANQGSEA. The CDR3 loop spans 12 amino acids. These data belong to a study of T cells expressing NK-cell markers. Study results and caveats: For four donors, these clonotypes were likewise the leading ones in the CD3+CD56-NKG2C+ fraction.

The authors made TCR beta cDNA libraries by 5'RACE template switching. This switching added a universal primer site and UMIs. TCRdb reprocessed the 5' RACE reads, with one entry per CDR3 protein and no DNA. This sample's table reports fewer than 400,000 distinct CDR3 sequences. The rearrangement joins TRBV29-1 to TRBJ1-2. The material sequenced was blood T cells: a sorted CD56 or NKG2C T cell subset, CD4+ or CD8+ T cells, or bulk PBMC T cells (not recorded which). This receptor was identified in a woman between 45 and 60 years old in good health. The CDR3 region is CSVDFYESGYTF.